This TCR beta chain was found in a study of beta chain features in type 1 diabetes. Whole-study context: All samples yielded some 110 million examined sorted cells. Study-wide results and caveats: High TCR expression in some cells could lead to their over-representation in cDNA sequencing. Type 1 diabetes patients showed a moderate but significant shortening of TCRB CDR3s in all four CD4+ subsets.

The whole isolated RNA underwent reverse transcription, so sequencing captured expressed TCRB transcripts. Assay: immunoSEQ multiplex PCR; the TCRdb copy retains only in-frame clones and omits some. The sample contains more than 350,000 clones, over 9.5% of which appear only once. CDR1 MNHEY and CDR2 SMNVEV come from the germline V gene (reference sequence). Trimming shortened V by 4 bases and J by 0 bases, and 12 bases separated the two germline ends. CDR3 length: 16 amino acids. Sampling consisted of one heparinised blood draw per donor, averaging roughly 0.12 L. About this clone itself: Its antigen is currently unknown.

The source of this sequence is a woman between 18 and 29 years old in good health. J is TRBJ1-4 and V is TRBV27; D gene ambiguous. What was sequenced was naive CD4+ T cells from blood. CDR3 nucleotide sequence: TGTGCCAGCAGTTATCTCGGACGGACAACTAATGAAAAACTGTTTTTT. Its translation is CASSYLGRTTNEKLFF.